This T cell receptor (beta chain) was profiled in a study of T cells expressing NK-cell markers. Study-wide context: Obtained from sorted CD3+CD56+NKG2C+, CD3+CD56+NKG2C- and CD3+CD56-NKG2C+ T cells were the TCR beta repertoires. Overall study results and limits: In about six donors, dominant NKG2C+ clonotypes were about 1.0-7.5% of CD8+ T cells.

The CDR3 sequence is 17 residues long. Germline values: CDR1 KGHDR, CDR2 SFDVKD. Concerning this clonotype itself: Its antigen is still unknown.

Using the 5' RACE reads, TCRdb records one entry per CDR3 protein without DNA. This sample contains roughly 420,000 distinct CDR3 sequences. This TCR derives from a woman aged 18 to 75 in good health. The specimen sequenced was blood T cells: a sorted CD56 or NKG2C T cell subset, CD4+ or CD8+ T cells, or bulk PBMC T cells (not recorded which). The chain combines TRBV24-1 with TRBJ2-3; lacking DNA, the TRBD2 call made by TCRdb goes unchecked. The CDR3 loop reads CATSERTSGREEDTQYF.